This TCR beta chain originates from a study of blood T cell repertoires in COVID-19. The wider study: Nucleic acid was either cDNA or gDNA, and it came from T cells, B-cell-depleted T cells, or PBMCs.

Using immunoSEQ multiplex PCR, the repertoire was profiled, and TCRdb retains in-frame clones only, with some absent. The table records about 300,000 clones, around 90% of them present only once. The source of this sequence is a woman in her twenties or thirties with COVID-19, enrolled during active disease. The sample consisted of peripheral blood.

CDR3 nucleotide sequence: TGTGCCAGCAGTCCGAGAGGTATGTCTTCCTACGAGCAGTACTTC. Protein: CASSPRGMSSYEQYF. The chain links TRBV28 to TRBJ2-7; D is uncertain. Deletions cut 5 bases from V and 1 base from J, with 15 bases between. CDR3 length: 15 residues. CDR1 and CDR2 from the germline V gene are MDHEN and SYDVKM.